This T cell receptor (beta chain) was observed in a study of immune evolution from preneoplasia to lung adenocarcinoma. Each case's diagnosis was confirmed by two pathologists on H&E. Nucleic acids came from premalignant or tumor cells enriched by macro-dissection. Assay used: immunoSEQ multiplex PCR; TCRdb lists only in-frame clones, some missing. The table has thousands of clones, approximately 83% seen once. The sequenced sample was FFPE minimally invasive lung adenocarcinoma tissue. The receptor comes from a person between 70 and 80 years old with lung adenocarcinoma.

CDR3 protein: CASSLASGLGTEAFF. DNA for the CDR3: TGTGCCAGCAGCTTAGCTTCAGGCCTAGGGACTGAAGCTTTCTTT. The chain combines TRBV7-2 with TRBJ1-1; D is unclear. CDR3 length equals 15 residues. V lost 0 bases to trimming and J lost 5 bases, with 13 bases between them. CDR1 and CDR2 (germline): SGHTA, FQGNSA.